Following are 30 T cell receptor beta chains from one sample sequenced in a study of blood T cell repertoires in COVID-19 (dated by TCRdb to the early 2020s). Libraries were constructed by the immunoSEQ multiplex PCR assay. Drawn from immuneACCESS, this table holds only the in-frame rearrangements with V and J called that TCRdb kept. Clones are partly lost; checked studies trace under half to an unresolved V gene and leave the rest unexplained. This sample comprises 300,000 to 400,000 clones, approximately 81% of them detected only once. The biggest ten clones account for around 2% of the sample. Sequencing was carried out using PBMCs or T cells enriched from blood (not recorded which). The receptor set was obtained from a woman younger than 45 who had been exposed to COVID-19.

The chain combines TRBV28 with TRBJ1-6, with D uncertain. Trimming shortened V by 7 bases and J by 7 bases, and 17 bases separated the two germline ends. Germline CDR1 reads MDHEN; CDR2 reads SYDVKM. CDR3 size: 15 residues. The CDR3 spells CASNFPGGSNSPLHF. CDR3 coding DNA: TGTGCCAGCAATTTCCCCGGAGGCAGCAATTCACCCCTCCACTTT. The full variable domain, rest sourced from reference TRBV28 and TRBJ1-6, is DVKVTQSSRYLVKRTGEKVFLECVQDMDHENMFWYRQDPGLGLRLIYFSYDVKMKEKGDIPEGYSVSREKKERFSLILESASTNQTSMYLCASNFPGGSNSPLHFGNGTRLTVT.

The gene calls are TRBV9 and TRBJ2-5; 8 bases fit TRBD2. Germline loops: CDR1 SGDLS, CDR2 YYNGEE. CDR3 length: 16 residues. The trim removed 0 bases at V and 10 bases at J, leaving 14 bases unmatched. The CDR3 DNA sequence: TGTGCCAGCAGCGTAGTTTCCCTAGCGGGTGGTTCGGACCAGTACTTC. It codes for CASSVVSLAGGSDQYF.

The chain joins TRBV2 to TRBJ2-1; possible D gene TRBD2, 5 bases. This CDR3 has 13 amino acids. The V end lost 3 bases, the J end lost 4 bases, and 7 bases lay between the germline ends. From germline, CDR1 is SNHLY and CDR2 FYNNEI. The CDR3 sequence: CASSERGYNEQFF. In DNA, the CDR3 is TGTGCCAGCAGTGAGCGCGGGTACAATGAGCAGTTCTTC.

This chain connects TRBV4-1 to TRBJ1-3; D gene ambiguous. V was clipped by 0 bases and J by 1 base, with 4 bases between them. Germline V CDR1 and CDR2: MGHRA, YSYEKL. The CDR3 has 14 amino acids. As DNA, the CDR3 is TGCGCCAGCAGCCAAGATTTATCTGGAAACACCATATATTTT. Protein product: CASSQDLSGNTIYF.

The chain uses TRBV7-2 and TRBJ2-1, with TRBD2 identical over 14 bases. Germline trimming cut 5 bases from V and 12 bases from J; bases unmatched to any gene: 9. CDR1 SGHTA and CDR2 FQGNSA come from the germline V gene. The CDR3 consists of 15 residues. The DNA for the CDR3 is TGTGCCAGCAGCCAGCCGGGACTAGCGGGAGCTGGGCAGTTCTTC. This translates into CASSQPGLAGAGQFF.

V usage is TRBV19 and J usage is TRBJ1-2; 9 bases line up with TRBD1. J lost 5 bases, V lost 6 bases, and 4 bases had no gene match. The CDR3 sequence is 13 residues long. CDR1 is LNHDA, CDR2 SQIVND, per germline (reference sequence). The CDR3 sequence is CASRQDRGYGYTF. The CDR3 nucleotides read TGTGCCAGTAGGCAGGACAGGGGTTATGGCTACACCTTC.

The chain links TRBV9 to TRBJ1-2; 7 bases match TRBD1. J gave up 3 bases and V 3 bases, and 2 bases lay outside the gene matches. The CDR3 spans 13 residues. From germline, CDR1 is SGDLS and CDR2 YYNGEE. CDR3: CASSDGQDYGYTF. The CDR3 region has the DNA TGTGCCAGCAGCGATGGACAGGACTATGGCTACACCTTC.

This chain uses TRBV28 with TRBJ2-3; D uncertain. V shed 6 bases and J shed 3 bases, with 10 bases lying between them. Germline V gene data show CDR1 as MDHEN and CDR2 as SYDVKM. The length of the CDR3 is 13 residues. CDR3 nucleotide sequence: TGTGCCAGCAGGCCGGTCGAGACAGATACGCAGTATTTT. Encoded protein: CASRPVETDTQYF.

The sample holds one count of this clone. The chain has TRBV28 and TRBJ2-1; 8 bases match TRBD1. Looked up from germline, CDR1 is MDHEN and CDR2 is SYDVKM. This CDR3 comprises 13 residues. Unmatched junction bases numbered 7, after V lost 5 bases and J lost 10 bases. This chain's CDR3 is CASSGQGLKEQFF. The CDR3 DNA follows: TGTGCCAGCAGTGGACAGGGTTTGAAGGAGCAGTTCTTC.

The rearrangement joins TRBV14 to TRBJ2-5; TRBD1 aligns across 7 bases. This CDR3 spans 14 amino acids. Looked up from germline, CDR1 is SGHDN and CDR2 is FVKESK. J lost 4 bases, V lost 5 bases, and 7 bases had no gene match. The CDR3 DNA follows: TGTGCCAGCAGCGCATACAGGGGACGAGAGACCCAGTACTTC. Its translation is CASSAYRGRETQYF.

This clone was observed a single time. The chain employs TRBV24-1 and TRBJ2-5, with 7 bases lining up with TRBD1. Germline V CDR1 and CDR2: KGHDR, SFDVKD. This CDR3 is 13 amino acids long. V was clipped by 7 bases and J by 1 base; unmatched bases: 2. The CDR3 here is CATRRDSQETQYF. Here the CDR3 DNA reads TGTGCCACCAGGAGGGACAGCCAAGAGACCCAGTACTTC.

The V call is TRBV25-1, the J call TRBJ1-2; D is unresolved. Trimming removed 0 bases from V and 4 bases from J, with 3 bases in between. CDR1 is MGHDK, CDR2 SYGVNS, per germline. The CDR3 sequence is 12 residues long. Here the CDR3 DNA reads TGTGCCAGCAGTGAATACGGCTATGGCTACACCTTC. Translated, it gives CASSEYGYGYTF.

The table lists this clone with a few counts. The chain links TRBV7-2 to TRBJ1-6, with 7 bases fitting TRBD1. The CDR3 sequence is 14 residues long. V lost 5 bases and J lost 9; bases outside the gene matches: 7. CDR1 and CDR2 from the germline V gene are SGHTA and FQGNSA. The CDR3 DNA reads TGTGCCAGCAGCCTCGCGCGGACAGGTTCACCCCTCCACTTT. It translates to CASSLARTGSPLHF.

The CDR3 DNA follows: TGTGCCAGCTGTCAGGGTAGCCTACAAGAGACCCAGTACTTC. It is translated as CASCQGSLQETQYF. The rearrangement joins TRBV28 to TRBJ2-5, with D tentatively TRBD1 (5 bases). Germline values: CDR1 MDHEN, CDR2 SYDVKM. This CDR3 is 14 amino acids long. Trimming stripped 8 bases from V and 2 bases from J, with 15 bases between.

The J gene is TRBJ2-1, the V gene TRBV4-3; 8 bases align to TRBD2. Unmatched junction bases numbered 11, after V lost 0 bases and J lost 7 bases. The CDR3 totals 17 residues. Germline loops: CDR1 LGHNA, CDR2 YSLEER. CDR3 sequence: CASSQEPSGAGVNEQFF. CDR3 sequence (DNA): TGCGCCAGCAGCCAAGAACCATCCGGAGCGGGGGTAAATGAGCAGTTCTTC.

The chain employs TRBV9 and TRBJ1-6; tentative D call: TRBD1 (6 bases). This CDR3 region has 18 residues. Trimming stripped 2 bases from V and 8 bases from J, with 23 bases between. The germline V gene encodes CDR1 SGDLS and CDR2 YYNGEE. CDR3: CASSVGTSPGDYHSPLHF. CDR3 nucleotides: TGTGCCAGCAGCGTGGGGACATCCCCAGGAGATTATCATTCACCCCTCCACTTT.

The chain carries TRBV5-6 and TRBJ1-4; unclear D gene. The V end was cut by 2 bases, the J end by 7 bases, with 3 bases between. Germline CDR1 reads SGHDT; CDR2 reads YYEEEE. This CDR3 is 11 amino acids long. CDR3 loop: CASSFSEKLFF. CDR3 sequence (DNA): TGTGCCAGCAGCTTTAGTGAAAAACTGTTTTTT. Full variable domain (rest looked up from reference TRBV5-6 and TRBJ1-4): DAGVTQSPTHLIKTRGQQVTLRCSPKSGHDTVSWYQQALGQGPQFIFQYYEEEERQRGNFPDRFSGHQFPNYSSELNVNALLLGDSALYLCASSFSEKLFFGSGTQLSVL.

This sequence joins TRBV2 and TRBJ1-2; 8 positions match TRBD1. J lost 0 bases, V lost 8 bases, and 8 bases had no gene match. This CDR3 has 15 residues. Germline V lookup: CDR1 SNHLY, CDR2 FYNNEI. The CDR3 coding sequence is TGTGCCAGCTACGCAGGGGGCGACTCTAACTATGGCTACACCTTC. Encoded protein: CASYAGGDSNYGYTF.

This clone was counted between two and nine times. The CDR3 sequence: CASSDRGGNTIYF. DNA of the CDR3: TGTGCCAGTAGTGACAGGGGTGGAAACACCATATATTTT. The J gene is TRBJ1-3, the V gene TRBV19; 8 bases agree with TRBD1. The V and J ends lost 5 bases and 3 bases, in that order; junction bases with no gene match: 0. The CDR3 sequence is 13 residues long. Germline values: CDR1 LNHDA, CDR2 SQIVND (reference sequence).

The chain is built from TRBV4-2 and TRBJ2-5; 8 nucleotides match TRBD2. CDR1 and CDR2 (germline): LGHNA, YNFKEQ. V gave up 7 bases and J gave up 2 bases; unmatched junction bases: 12. The CDR3 has 16 residues. CDR3 sequence (DNA): TGTGCCAGCACCCACGAGGCGGCTAGCGGGCAAGAGACCCAGTACTTC. Protein: CASTHEAASGQETQYF.

The chain has TRBV5-1 and TRBJ1-2; 7 nucleotides align to TRBD1. CDR1 SGHRS and CDR2 YFSETQ come from the germline V gene. The CDR3 has 13 amino acids. V trimming: 4 bases; J trimming: 8 bases; junction bases outside the gene matches: 8. The CDR3 DNA reads as TGCGCCAGCAGCACAGGGGACGGTGGGGGCTACACCTTC. Translation: CASSTGDGGGYTF.

The V gene is TRBV7-9, the J gene TRBJ1-5; D may be TRBD1 (5 bases). V was clipped by 5 bases and J by 0 bases, with 14 bases between them. Germline CDR1 SEHNR, CDR2 FQNEAQ (reference sequence). This CDR3 spans 16 amino acids. The CDR3: CASSGGGSDSNQPQHF. The CDR3 DNA reads as TGTGCCAGCAGCGGCGGGGGGTCCGATAGCAATCAGCCCCAGCATTTT.

V gene TRBV5-4 combines with J gene TRBJ2-7; TRBD1 is a possible D gene (5 bases). Germline CDR1 reads SGHNT; CDR2 reads YYREEE (reference sequence). This CDR3 region has 15 residues. V dropped 4 bases and J dropped 4 bases, with 18 bases sitting between them. CDR3: CASSPPDSSFYEQYF. The CDR3 nucleotides read TGTGCCAGCAGCCCGCCTGACAGCTCTTTTTACGAGCAGTACTTC.

The chain has TRBV28 and TRBJ2-1; TRBD1 might be the D (6 bases). V lost 3 bases and J 7 bases, leaving 25 bases between the germline ends. CDR3 length: 18 amino acids. Germline V gives CDR1 MDHEN, CDR2 SYDVKM. CDR3 sequence: CASSFWGRRQATGNEQFF. CDR3 DNA sequence: TGTGCCAGCAGTTTTTGGGGCCGGCGACAGGCGACCGGAAATGAGCAGTTCTTC.

The chain recombines TRBV6-2 or TRBV6-3 with TRBJ1-5; D is possibly TRBD1 (5 bases). The germline V and J ends were trimmed by 2 bases and 3 bases, with 17 bases remaining between them. Germline CDR1 is MNHEY and CDR2 is SVGEGT. The CDR3 runs 17 residues. CDR3 DNA sequence: TGTGCCAGCAGTTACAGGGGAGGTGGATATGACAATCAGCCCCAGCATTTT. Amino acids: CASSYRGGGYDNQPQHF.

This clone has just one count. The chain has TRBV6-5 and TRBJ2-3, with D maybe TRBD2 (5 bases). Germline V gene data show CDR1 as MNHEY and CDR2 as SVGAGI. V was shortened by 0 bases and J by 4 bases, with 8 bases between the two germline ends. The CDR3 runs to 14 residues. In DNA, the CDR3 is TGTGCCAGCAGTTACTCGAGGGATGCAGATACGCAGTATTTT. Amino acids: CASSYSRDADTQYF.

J is TRBJ2-7 and V is TRBV6-5, with D possibly matching TRBD1 (6 bases). This CDR3 contains 13 residues. Germline CDR1 is MNHEY and CDR2 is SVGAGI. Trimming stripped 7 bases from V and 5 bases from J, with 15 bases between. The DNA for the CDR3 is TGTGCCAGCACTCGAAGACAGGATAACGAGCAGTACTTC. Translating it yields CASTRRQDNEQYF.

The J gene is TRBJ2-1, the V gene TRBV5-3; 8 nucleotides match TRBD2. TRBV5-3 is known as an ORF, though its function is uncertain. V shed 1 base and J 7 bases; nucleotides not matched to a gene: 19. CDR3 size: 19 residues. CDR3 amino acids: CARSLCLAGGPQEMNEQFF. The CDR3 coding sequence is TGTGCCAGAAGCTTGTGTCTGGCGGGGGGCCCACAAGAAATGAATGAGCAGTTCTTC.

The rearrangement joins TRBV5-1 to TRBJ2-2, with 8 bases identical to TRBD2. From germline, CDR1 is SGHRS and CDR2 YFSETQ. The V segment lost 4 bases and the J segment 3 bases; nucleotides outside the gene matches: 8. CDR3 size: 16 residues. This CDR3 is CASSAASGGDTGELFF. DNA for the CDR3: TGCGCCAGCAGCGCGGCCAGCGGGGGTGACACCGGGGAGCTGTTTTTT. The entire variable domain, with the rest obtained from reference TRBV5-1 and TRBJ2-2, is as follows: KAGVTQTPRYLIKTRGQQVTLSCSPISGHRSVSWYQQTPGQGLQFLFEYFSETQRNKGNFPGRFSGRQFSNSRSEMNVSTLELGDSALYLCASSAASGGDTGELFFGEGSRLTVL.

Many counts were recorded for this clone. This chain uses TRBV11-2 with TRBJ1-1; D is possibly TRBD1 (6 bases). Trimming took 0 bases from V and 4 from J, leaving 12 bases between them. CDR3 length: 15 amino acids. In germline, CDR1 is SGHAT, CDR2 FQNNGV. The CDR3 DNA sequence: TGTGCCAGCAGCTTAGATGCATCCAGGGGCACTGAAGCTTTCTTT. Its translation is CASSLDASRGTEAFF. Full variable domain (rest looked up from reference TRBV11-2 and TRBJ1-1): EAGVAQSPRYKIIEKRQSVAFWCNPISGHATLYWYQQILGQGPKLLIQFQNNGVVDDSQLPKDRFSAERLKGVDSTLKIQPAKLEDSAVYLCASSLDASRGTEAFFGQGTRLTVV.